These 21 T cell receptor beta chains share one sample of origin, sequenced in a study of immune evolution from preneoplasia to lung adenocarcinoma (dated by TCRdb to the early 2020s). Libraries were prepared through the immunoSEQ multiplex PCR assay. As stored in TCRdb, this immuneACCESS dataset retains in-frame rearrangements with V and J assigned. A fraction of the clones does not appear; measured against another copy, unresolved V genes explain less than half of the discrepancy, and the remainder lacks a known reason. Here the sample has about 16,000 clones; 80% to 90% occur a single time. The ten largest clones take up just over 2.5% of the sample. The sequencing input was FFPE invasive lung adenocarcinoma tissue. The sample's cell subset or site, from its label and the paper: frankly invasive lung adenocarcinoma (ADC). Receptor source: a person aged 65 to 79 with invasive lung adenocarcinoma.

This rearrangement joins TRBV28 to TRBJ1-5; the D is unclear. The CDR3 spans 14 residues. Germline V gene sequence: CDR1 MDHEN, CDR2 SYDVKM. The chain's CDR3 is CASVGIYSNQPQHF. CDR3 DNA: TGTGCAAGCGTAGGGATCTATAGCAATCAGCCCCAGCATTTT.

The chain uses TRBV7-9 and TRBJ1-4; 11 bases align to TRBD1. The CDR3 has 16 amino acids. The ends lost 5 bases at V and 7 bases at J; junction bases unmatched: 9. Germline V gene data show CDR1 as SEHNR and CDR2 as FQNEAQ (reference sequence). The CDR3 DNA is TGTGCCAGCAGCCCGGACAGGGGGCGATTCGGTGAAAAACTGTTTTTT. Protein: CASSPDRGRFGEKLFF.

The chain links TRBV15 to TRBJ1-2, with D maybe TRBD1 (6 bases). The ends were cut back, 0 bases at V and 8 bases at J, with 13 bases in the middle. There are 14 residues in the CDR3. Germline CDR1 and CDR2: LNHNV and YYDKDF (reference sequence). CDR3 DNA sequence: TGTGCCACCAGCAGAGATTCAGGGGTTGTCGGCTACACCTTC. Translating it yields CATSRDSGVVGYTF.

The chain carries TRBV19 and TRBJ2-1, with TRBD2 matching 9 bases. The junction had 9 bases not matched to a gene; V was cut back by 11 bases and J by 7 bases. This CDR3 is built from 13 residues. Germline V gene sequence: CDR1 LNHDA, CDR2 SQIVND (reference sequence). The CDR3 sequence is CASTGLAKNEQFF. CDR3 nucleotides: TGTGCCTCAACCGGACTAGCGAAGAATGAGCAGTTCTTC.

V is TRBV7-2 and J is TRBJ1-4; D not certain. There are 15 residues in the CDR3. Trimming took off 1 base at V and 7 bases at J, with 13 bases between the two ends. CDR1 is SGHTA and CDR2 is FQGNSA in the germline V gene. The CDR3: CASSLDFGLGEKLFF. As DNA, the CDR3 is TGTGCCAGCAGCTTAGATTTTGGGTTGGGTGAAAAACTGTTTTTT.

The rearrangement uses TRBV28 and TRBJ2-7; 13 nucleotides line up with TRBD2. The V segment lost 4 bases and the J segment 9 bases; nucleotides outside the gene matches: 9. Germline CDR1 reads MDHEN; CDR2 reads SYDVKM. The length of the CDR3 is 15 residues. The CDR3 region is CASSSPGLAGPGQYF. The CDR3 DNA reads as TGTGCCAGCAGTTCTCCGGGACTAGCGGGGCCCGGGCAGTACTTC.

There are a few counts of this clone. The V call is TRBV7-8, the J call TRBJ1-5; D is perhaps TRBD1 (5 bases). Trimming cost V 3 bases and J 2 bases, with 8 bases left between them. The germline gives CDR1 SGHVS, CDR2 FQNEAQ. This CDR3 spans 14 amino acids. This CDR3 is CASSFRERNQPQHF. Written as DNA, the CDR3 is TGTGCCAGCAGCTTCAGGGAACGCAATCAGCCCCAGCATTTT.

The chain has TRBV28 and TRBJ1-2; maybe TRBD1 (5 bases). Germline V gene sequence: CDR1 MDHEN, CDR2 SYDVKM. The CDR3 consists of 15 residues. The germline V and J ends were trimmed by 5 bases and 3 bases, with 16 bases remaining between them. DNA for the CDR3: TGTGCCAGCAGTGGGTCAGGGAGGGGCTACTATGGCTACACCTTC. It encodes CASSGSGRGYYGYTF.

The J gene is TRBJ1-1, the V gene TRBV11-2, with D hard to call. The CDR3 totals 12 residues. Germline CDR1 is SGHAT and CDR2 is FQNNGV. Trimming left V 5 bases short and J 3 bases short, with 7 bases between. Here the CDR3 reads CASSLGDTEAFF. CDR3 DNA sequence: TGTGCCAGCAGCCTAGGTGACACTGAAGCTTTCTTT.

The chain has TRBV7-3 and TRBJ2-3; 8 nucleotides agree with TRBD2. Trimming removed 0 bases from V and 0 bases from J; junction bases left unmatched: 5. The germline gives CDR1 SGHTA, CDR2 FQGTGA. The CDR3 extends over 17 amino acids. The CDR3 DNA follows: TGTGCCAGCAGCTTAACCGGGGCTAGCGGGAGCACAGATACGCAGTATTTT. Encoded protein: CASSLTGASGSTDTQYF.

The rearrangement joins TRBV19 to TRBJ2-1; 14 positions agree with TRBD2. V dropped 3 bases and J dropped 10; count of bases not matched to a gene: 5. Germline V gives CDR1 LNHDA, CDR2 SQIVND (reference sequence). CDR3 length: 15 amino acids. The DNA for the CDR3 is TGTGCCAGTAGTATGGGGACTAGCGGGAGCAGGGAGCAGTTCTTC. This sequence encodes CASSMGTSGSREQFF.

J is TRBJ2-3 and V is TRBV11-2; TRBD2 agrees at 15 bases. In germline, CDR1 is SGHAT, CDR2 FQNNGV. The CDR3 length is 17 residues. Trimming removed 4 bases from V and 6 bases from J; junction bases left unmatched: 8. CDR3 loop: CASSSIGTSGRRDTQYF. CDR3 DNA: TGTGCCAGCAGCTCCATCGGGACTAGCGGGAGGAGGGATACGCAGTATTTT.

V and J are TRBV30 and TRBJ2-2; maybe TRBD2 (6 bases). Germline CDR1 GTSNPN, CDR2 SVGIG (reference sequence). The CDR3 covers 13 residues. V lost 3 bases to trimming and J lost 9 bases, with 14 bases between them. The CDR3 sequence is CAWRRTGGRELFF. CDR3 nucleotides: TGTGCCTGGAGGCGCACCGGGGGACGGGAGCTGTTTTTT.

Written as DNA, the CDR3 is TGTGCCAGCAGCGTAGAGAACAGGTTCTTAACCGGGGAGCTGTTTTTT. It specifies CASSVENRFLTGELFF. The chain links TRBV9 to TRBJ2-2; tentatively, D is TRBD1 (5 bases). The germline V gene has CDR1 SGDLS and CDR2 YYNGEE. The CDR3 is 16 amino acids. The germline V and J ends were trimmed by 0 bases and 5 bases, with 14 bases remaining between them.

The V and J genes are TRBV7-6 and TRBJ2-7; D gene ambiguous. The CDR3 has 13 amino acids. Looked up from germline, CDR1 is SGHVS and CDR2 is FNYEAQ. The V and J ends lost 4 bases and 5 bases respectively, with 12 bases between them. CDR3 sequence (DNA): TGTGCCAGCAGCTGGGCGTCCGGAGACGAGCAGTACTTC. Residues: CASSWASGDEQYF.

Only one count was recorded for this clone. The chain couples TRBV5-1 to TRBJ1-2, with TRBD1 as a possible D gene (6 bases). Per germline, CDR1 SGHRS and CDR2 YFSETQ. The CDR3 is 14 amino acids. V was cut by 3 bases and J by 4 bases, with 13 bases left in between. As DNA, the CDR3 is TGCGCCAGCAGCTGGGGGGACACGACCTATGGCTACACCTTC. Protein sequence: CASSWGDTTYGYTF.

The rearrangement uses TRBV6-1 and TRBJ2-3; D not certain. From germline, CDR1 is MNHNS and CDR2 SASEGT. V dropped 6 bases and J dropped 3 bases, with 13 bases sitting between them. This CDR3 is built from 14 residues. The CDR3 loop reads CASSGQTGTDTQYF. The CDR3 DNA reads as TGTGCCAGCAGCGGGCAGACTGGTACAGATACGCAGTATTTT.

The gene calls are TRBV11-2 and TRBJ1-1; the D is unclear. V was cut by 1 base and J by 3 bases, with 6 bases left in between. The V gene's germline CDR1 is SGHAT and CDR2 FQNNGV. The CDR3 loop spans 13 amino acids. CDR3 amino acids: CASSLGTYTEAFF. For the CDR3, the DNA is TGTGCCAGCAGCTTAGGGACTTACACTGAAGCTTTCTTT.

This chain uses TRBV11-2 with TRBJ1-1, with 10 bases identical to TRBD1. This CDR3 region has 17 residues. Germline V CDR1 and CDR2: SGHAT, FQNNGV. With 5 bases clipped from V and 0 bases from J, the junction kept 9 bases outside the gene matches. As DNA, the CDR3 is TGTGCCAGCAGCGTATGGGACAGGGGCGAGATGAACACTGAAGCTTTCTTT. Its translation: CASSVWDRGEMNTEAFF.

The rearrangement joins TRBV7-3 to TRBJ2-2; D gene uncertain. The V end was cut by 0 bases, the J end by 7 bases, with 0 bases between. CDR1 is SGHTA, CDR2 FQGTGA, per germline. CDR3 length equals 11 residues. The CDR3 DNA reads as TGTGCCAGCAGCTTAACCGGGGAGCTGTTTTTT. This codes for CASSLTGELFF.

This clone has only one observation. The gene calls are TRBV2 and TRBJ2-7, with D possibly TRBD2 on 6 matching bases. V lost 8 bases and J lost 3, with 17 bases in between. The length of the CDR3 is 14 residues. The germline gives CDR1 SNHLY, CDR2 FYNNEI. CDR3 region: CASGSGSLLYEQYF. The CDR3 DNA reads TGTGCCAGCGGCTCCGGGAGCCTACTCTACGAGCAGTACTTC.